These 17 T cell receptor beta chains were sequenced from one sample in a study of radiotherapy plus CTLA-4 blockade in lung cancer. Some clones are missing from TCRdb's copy, which holds only in-frame ones; the method was immunoSEQ multiplex PCR. The sample holds approximately 40,000 clones, roughly three quarters seen once. The sequencing here drew on peripheral blood, taken from a patient treated with radiotherapy plus ipilimumab. Source of these receptors: a human donor with non-small cell lung cancer whose response to radiotherapy plus ipilimumab could not be evaluated.

The rearrangement joins TRBV5-4 to TRBJ2-7; TRBD1 agrees at 7 bases. The CDR3 has 13 amino acids. Looked up from germline, CDR1 is SGHNT and CDR2 is YYREEE (reference sequence). The V segment lost 4 bases and the J segment 4 bases; nucleotides outside the gene matches: 5. In DNA, the CDR3 is TGTGCCAGCAGCCCAGTGACAGGGTACGAGCAGTACTTC. Translated: CASSPVTGYEQYF. Looking up the rest from reference TRBV5-4 and TRBJ2-7 gives the full variable domain: ETGVTQSPTHLIKTRGQQVTLRCSSQSGHNTVSWYQQALGQGPQFIFQYYREEENGRGNFPPRFSGLQFPNYSSELNVNALELDDSALYLCASSPVTGYEQYFGPGTRLTVT.

The chain joins TRBV2 to TRBJ1-2, with TRBD1 as a possible D gene (6 bases). The CDR3 has 12 residues. The germline V gene has CDR1 SNHLY and CDR2 FYNNEI. Trimming left V 11 bases short and J 5 bases short, with 15 bases between. The CDR3 DNA is TGTGCCGGCCGTGTGGGGGCTTATGGCTACACCTTC. Its protein is CAGRVGAYGYTF. Full variable domain (missing parts from reference TRBV2 and TRBJ1-2): EPEVTQTPSHQVTQMGQEVILRCVPISNHLYFYWYRQILGQKVEFLVSFYNNEISEKSEIFDDQFSVERPDGSNFTLKIRSTKLEDSAMYFCAGRVGAYGYTFGSGTRLTVV.

The J gene is TRBJ2-1, the V gene TRBV2, with 12 bases matching TRBD2. The CDR3 has 15 residues. The V gene's germline CDR1 is SNHLY and CDR2 FYNNEI. The junction had 7 bases not matched to a gene; V was cut back by 5 bases and J by 8 bases. This CDR3 reads CASSRLAGGGDEQFF. CDR3 coding DNA: TGTGCCAGCAGTCGCCTAGCGGGAGGGGGGGATGAGCAGTTCTTC.

V is TRBV19 and J is TRBJ1-5, with TRBD1 matching over 8 bases. The germline V gene encodes CDR1 LNHDA and CDR2 SQIVND (reference sequence). V trimming: 5 bases; J trimming: 5 bases; junction bases outside the gene matches: 8. The CDR3 is 15 residues long. In nucleotides, the CDR3 is TGTGCCAGTAGTGTATGGACAGGGAGTGATCAGCCCCAGCATTTT. It specifies CASSVWTGSDQPQHF.

For this clone: A junction end diverges from the germline sequence, so it may reflect a read error. The CDR3 region is CASRYFTNLGNQPQHF. CDR3 DNA: TGTGCCAGCAGATACTTTACAAACCTGGGCAATCAGCCCCAGCATTTT. This chain joins TRBV6-5 and TRBJ1-5; D uncertain. The CDR3 is made up of 16 amino acids. Looked up from germline, CDR1 is MNHEY and CDR2 is SVGAGI.

The CDR3: CASSRLGGASTDTQYF. The CDR3, as DNA: TGTGCCAGCAGTCGACTGGGGGGGGCCAGCACAGATACGCAGTATTTT. The chain links TRBV7-2 to TRBJ2-3; D is perhaps TRBD2 (7 bases). The CDR3 runs to 16 residues. Trimming pared 6 bases from V and 0 bases from J, leaving 16 bases between. The germline V gene has CDR1 SGHTA and CDR2 FQGNSA.

V usage is TRBV6-6 and J usage is TRBJ1-5, with TRBD1 identical over 7 bases. CDR1 MNHNY and CDR2 SVGAGI come from the germline V gene (reference sequence). V lost 5 bases and J lost 3; bases outside the gene matches: 7. The CDR3 is 15 amino acids. CDR3 coding DNA: TGTGCCAGCAGTACGCAGGGGACAGACAATCAGCCCCAGCATTTT. This translates into CASSTQGTDNQPQHF.

J is TRBJ2-3 and V is TRBV30; 11 nucleotides match TRBD2. This CDR3 contains 13 residues. CDR1 and CDR2 from the germline V gene are GTSNPN and SVGIG (reference sequence). The V gene end was trimmed by 2 bases and the J gene end by 10 bases; junction bases not matched to a gene: 5. CDR3 in DNA: TGTGCCTGGAGTATTAGCGGGGGGGCGTCGCAGTATTTT. Its protein product is CAWSISGGASQYF.

The chain is built from TRBV19 and TRBJ1-5; D unresolved. The CDR3 loop spans 13 amino acids. The ends were cut back, 10 bases at V and 5 bases at J, with 15 bases in the middle. Germline V lookup: CDR1 LNHDA, CDR2 SQIVND (reference sequence). The CDR3 DNA reads as TGTGCCACTCAAATTCGTCCGGATCAGCCCCAGCATTTT. Translated: CATQIRPDQPQHF.

The rearrangement links TRBV29-1 to TRBJ1-4; 10 bases are shared with TRBD1. The germline CDR1 and CDR2 sequences are SQVTM and ANQGSEA. V lost 4 bases and J lost 1; bases outside the gene matches: 12. The CDR3 has 18 amino acids. This CDR3 is CSVGGGTGAMGTNEKLFF. The CDR3 nucleotides read TGCAGCGTTGGAGGCGGGACAGGGGCGATGGGAACTAATGAAAAACTGTTTTTT.

This clone has only a few counts. The CDR3 reads CASSLGTGFYGYTF. The CDR3 DNA reads as TGTGCCAGCAGCTTAGGGACAGGATTTTATGGCTACACCTTC. The chain has TRBV7-2 and TRBJ1-2, with TRBD1 identical over 7 bases. V lost 1 base to trimming and J lost 5 bases; unmatched junction nucleotides: 4. The CDR3 is 14 amino acids. Germline values: CDR1 SGHTA, CDR2 FQGNSA.

The V and J genes are TRBV4-2 and TRBJ1-4; 10 bases fit TRBD1. Per germline, CDR1 LGHNA and CDR2 YNFKEQ. CDR3 length equals 18 residues. Losses at the gene ends were 4 bases for V and 0 bases for J; bases not matched to a gene: 8. In nucleotides, the CDR3 is TGTGCCAGCAGCCCCGACCGACAGGGGGCGTCAACTAATGAAAAACTGTTTTTT. It encodes CASSPDRQGASTNEKLFF.

The V call is TRBV14, the J call TRBJ2-7, with D uncertain. Germline lookup yields CDR1 SGHDN and CDR2 FVKESK. This CDR3 is 12 amino acids long. Trimming stripped 5 bases from V and 4 bases from J, with 9 bases between. For the CDR3, the DNA is TGTGCCAGCAGCTCCTCAGGATACGAGCAGTACTTC. Amino acid sequence: CASSSSGYEQYF.

This chain connects TRBV7-2 to TRBJ2-5, with D hard to call. Germline CDR1 SGHTA, CDR2 FQGNSA. Trimming removed 2 bases at V and 2 bases at J, with 9 bases between. The CDR3 has 14 amino acids. The CDR3 sequence: CASSLKILQETQYF. In DNA form, the CDR3 reads TGTGCCAGCAGCTTAAAGATACTTCAAGAGACCCAGTACTTC.

V gene TRBV28 combines with J gene TRBJ1-2; no firm D call. CDR1 and CDR2 (germline): MDHEN, SYDVKM. Trimming stripped 6 bases from V and 9 bases from J, with 14 bases between. The CDR3 runs to 12 residues. The CDR3: CASRPPTFSYTF. CDR3 in DNA: TGTGCCAGCAGACCCCCGACATTTAGCTACACCTTC.

A few counts support this clone. The chain carries TRBV10-3 and TRBJ1-2; TRBD1 matches at 8 bases. The CDR3 sequence is 13 residues long. The V gene end was trimmed by 10 bases and the J gene end by 8 bases; junction bases not matched to a gene: 12. Germline V lookup: CDR1 ENHRY, CDR2 SYGVKD. The CDR3 sequence is CATRQGWTGGYTF. CDR3 nucleotides: TGTGCCACCAGACAGGGGTGGACAGGGGGCTACACCTTC.

The V gene is TRBV28, the J gene TRBJ2-1, with a possible D match to TRBD2 (5 bases). CDR1 and CDR2 from the germline V gene are MDHEN and SYDVKM. The V end was cut by 10 bases, the J end by 8 bases, with 12 bases between. The CDR3 extends over 11 amino acids. This CDR3 is CATHLEDEQFF. DNA of the CDR3: TGTGCCACCCACCTGGAGGATGAGCAGTTCTTC.